The source of this TCR beta chain is a study of cytomegalovirus exposure and HLA in healthy donors. This clone was counted a single time. Antigen unknown. TCRdb's table, derived via immunoSEQ multiplex PCR, lists solely in-frame clones and lacks some. In the table there are about 160,000 clones, around four fifths of which are singletons. The study, taken as a whole, reports: TCR beta chains numbering some 160 were designated cytomegalovirus-associated.

Trimming took off 0 bases at V and 8 bases at J, with 14 bases between the two ends. From germline, CDR1 is SGDLS and CDR2 YYNGEE. The CDR3 length is 14 residues. The source is a man aged 25-45 years in good health and CMV-seropositive. The rearrangement joins TRBV9 to TRBJ1-1, with D possibly being TRBD1 (5 bases). Sequences were obtained from PBMCs. The CDR3 DNA sequence: TGTGCCAGCAGCGTAGCTCCGACAGCCCGAGAAGCTTTCTTT. Translating it yields CASSVAPTAREAFF.